The 13 T cell receptor beta chains reported below all come from one sample, sequenced in a study of early T cells in non-severe SARS-CoV-2 infection (dated by TCRdb to about 2021). Library preparation used 5' RACE. These reads were obtained on a NextSeq 500. Using fastp trimming at Q25 and MiXCR clonotype assembly, TCRdb reanalyzed the public sequencing data and kept in-frame beta chains. Every CDR3 protein is listed once, alongside the most common genes and DNA of its rows. Within this sample are 70,000 to 95,000 distinct CDR3 sequences, with 16% of them counted one time only. Clones ranked in the top ten supply approximately 2.6% of the sample. Sequenced sample: whole blood. These receptors were obtained from an adult who was a healthcare worker with PCR-confirmed SARS-CoV-2 infection or an uninfected control (not recorded which).

The chain links TRBV11-2 to TRBJ1-2; D gene unclear. CDR3 length: 13 amino acids. The V gene lost 0 bases and the J gene lost 3 bases, with 5 bases spanning the gap. CDR1 and CDR2 from the germline V gene are SGHAT and FQNNGV. Here the CDR3 DNA reads TGTGCCAGCAGCTTAGAGTCTTACTATGGCTACACCTTC. Protein sequence: CASSLESYYGYTF.

Written as DNA, the CDR3 is TGTGCCAGCAGTTACCGGCAGGCTGACGTTAATGGCTACACCTTC. This codes for CASSYRQADVNGYTF. J is TRBJ1-2 and V is TRBV6-5; D unresolved. CDR1 is MNHEY and CDR2 is SVGAGI in the germline V gene. The V end lost 2 bases, the J end lost 6 bases, and 16 bases lay between the germline ends. The CDR3 consists of 15 residues.

There are many counts of this clonotype. The chain has TRBV7-9 and TRBJ2-1, with 9 bases lining up with TRBD2. Trimming took 4 bases from V and 7 from J; bases not matched to a gene: 5. The CDR3 contains 14 residues. Germline-derived CDR1 and CDR2 are SEHNR and FQNEAQ (reference sequence). CDR3 amino acids: CASSSGLASNEQFF. The CDR3, as DNA: TGTGCCAGCAGCTCCGGACTAGCGTCAAATGAGCAGTTCTTC.

This clonotype was observed a few times. CDR3 sequence (DNA): TGTGCCAGCAGCTCCCGACCCAAAACAGGGGTTGGAGAAAAACTGTTTTTT. Protein product: CASSSRPKTGVGEKLFF. The chain couples TRBV7-9 to TRBJ1-4; 7 bases map to TRBD1. Germline V CDR1 and CDR2: SEHNR, FQNEAQ (reference sequence). The V gene end was trimmed by 4 bases and the J gene end by 8 bases; junction bases not matched to a gene: 16. This CDR3 has 17 amino acids.

At least ten counts were recorded for this clonotype. The chain carries TRBV5-1 and TRBJ2-5; no clear D gene. With 2 bases removed from V and 3 bases from J, the gap between germline ends came to 8 bases. Germline assignment: CDR1 SGHRS and CDR2 YFSETQ. There are 13 residues in the CDR3. The CDR3 bases are TGCGCCAGCAGCTTACCGGGCGAAGAGACCCAGTACTTC. It specifies CASSLPGEETQYF.

V gene TRBV7-2 combines with J gene TRBJ1-2, with 10 bases fitting TRBD1. Germline V lookup: CDR1 SGHTA, CDR2 FQGNSA. This CDR3 is 14 amino acids long. J gave up 5 bases and V 4 bases, and 4 bases lay outside the gene matches. CDR3 protein: CASSSGQGEYGYTF. The CDR3 bases are TGTGCCAGCAGCTCCGGACAGGGGGAGTATGGCTACACCTTC.

The chain uses TRBV7-6 and TRBJ2-1; 16 positions agree with TRBD2. Germline-derived CDR1 and CDR2 are SGHVS and FNYEAQ. The J segment lost 7 bases and the V segment lost 5 bases, leaving 11 bases of the junction unmatched. This CDR3 is built from 18 residues. In nucleotides, the CDR3 is TGTGCCAGCAGCCAACCCGGGACTAGCGGGAGGGCCTTGAATGAGCAGTTCTTC. It yields the protein CASSQPGTSGRALNEQFF.

The V gene is TRBV5-4, the J gene TRBJ2-1, with TRBD2 identical over 11 bases. Germline-derived CDR1 and CDR2 are SGHNT and YYREEE (reference sequence). There are 15 residues in the CDR3. The ends lost 3 bases at V and 5 bases at J; junction bases unmatched: 4. The CDR3 DNA follows: TGTGCCAGCAGCTGGCCGGGACTAGCGGACAATGAGCAGTTCTTC. This codes for CASSWPGLADNEQFF.

The sample holds a few counts of this clonotype. This sequence joins TRBV6-1 and TRBJ1-3, with D hard to call. V shed 3 bases and J shed 2 bases, with 11 bases lying between them. Germline V gives CDR1 MNHNS, CDR2 SASEGT. The CDR3 is 15 amino acids. CDR3 in amino acids: CASSEKSNPGNTIYF. In DNA form, the CDR3 reads TGTGCCAGCAGTGAGAAGTCCAACCCTGGAAACACCATATATTTT.

This clonotype turned up a few times. The gene calls are TRBV7-9 and TRBJ1-3, with D hard to call. This CDR3 region has 12 residues. Trimming pared 3 bases from V and 0 bases from J, leaving 0 bases between. Germline CDR1 SEHNR, CDR2 FQNEAQ (reference sequence). DNA for the CDR3: TGTGCCAGCAGCTTCTCTGGAAACACCATATATTTT. Residues: CASSFSGNTIYF.

This clonotype came up a few times. The chain uses TRBV24-1 and TRBJ2-1, with 12 bases aligning to TRBD2. V trimming: 4 bases; J trimming: 6 bases; junction bases outside the gene matches: 6. The CDR3 extends over 16 amino acids. Looked up from germline, CDR1 is KGHDR and CDR2 is SFDVKD. The CDR3 is CATSDPSGGAFNEQFF. CDR3 nucleotides: TGTGCCACCAGTGACCCTAGCGGGGGGGCCTTCAATGAGCAGTTCTTC.

The rearrangement uses TRBV7-8 and TRBJ2-3; 15 bases fit TRBD2. The junction had 1 base not matched to a gene; V was cut back by 3 bases and J by 0 bases. Germline values: CDR1 SGHVS, CDR2 FQNEAQ. CDR3 size: 17 residues. CDR3 sequence: CASSFGLAGGSTDTQYF. CDR3 nucleotides: TGTGCCAGCAGCTTCGGACTAGCGGGGGGGAGCACAGATACGCAGTATTTT.

This clonotype was detected only a few times. The chain employs TRBV5-1 and TRBJ2-3; 9 positions agree with TRBD2. Trimming cost V 4 bases and J 6 bases; bases outside gene matches: 27. The CDR3 contains 21 residues. CDR1 is SGHRS, CDR2 YFSETQ, per germline. CDR3 sequence reads: CASSRHLSGGPSLPNSDTQYF. CDR3 in DNA: TGCGCCAGCAGCAGACACCTAAGCGGGGGGCCAAGCCTTCCCAATTCGGATACGCAGTATTTT.